This T cell receptor beta chain was identified during a study of OX40 agonist ivuxolimab in advanced cancers. The method was immunoSEQ multiplex PCR; TCRdb's version includes in-frame clones alone and lacks a portion of them. The repertoire holds 60,000 to 70,000 clones, with about 80% as singletons. Germline V gene sequence: CDR1 MNHNS, CDR2 SASEGT. The CDR3 runs 15 residues. J lost 4 bases, V lost 9 bases, and 9 bases had no gene match. The receptor was derived from an adult with an advanced solid tumor such as melanoma, head and neck, liver or kidney cancer. Sample: CD4+ or CD8+ T cells sorted from blood, taken in a trial of the OX40 agonist ivuxolimab. This rearrangement joins TRBV6-1 to TRBJ2-2; TRBD2 agrees at 9 bases. This chain's CDR3 is CASTELAGSTGELFF. The CDR3 region has the DNA TGTGCCAGTACCGAACTAGCGGGTTCCACCGGGGAGCTGTTTTTT.